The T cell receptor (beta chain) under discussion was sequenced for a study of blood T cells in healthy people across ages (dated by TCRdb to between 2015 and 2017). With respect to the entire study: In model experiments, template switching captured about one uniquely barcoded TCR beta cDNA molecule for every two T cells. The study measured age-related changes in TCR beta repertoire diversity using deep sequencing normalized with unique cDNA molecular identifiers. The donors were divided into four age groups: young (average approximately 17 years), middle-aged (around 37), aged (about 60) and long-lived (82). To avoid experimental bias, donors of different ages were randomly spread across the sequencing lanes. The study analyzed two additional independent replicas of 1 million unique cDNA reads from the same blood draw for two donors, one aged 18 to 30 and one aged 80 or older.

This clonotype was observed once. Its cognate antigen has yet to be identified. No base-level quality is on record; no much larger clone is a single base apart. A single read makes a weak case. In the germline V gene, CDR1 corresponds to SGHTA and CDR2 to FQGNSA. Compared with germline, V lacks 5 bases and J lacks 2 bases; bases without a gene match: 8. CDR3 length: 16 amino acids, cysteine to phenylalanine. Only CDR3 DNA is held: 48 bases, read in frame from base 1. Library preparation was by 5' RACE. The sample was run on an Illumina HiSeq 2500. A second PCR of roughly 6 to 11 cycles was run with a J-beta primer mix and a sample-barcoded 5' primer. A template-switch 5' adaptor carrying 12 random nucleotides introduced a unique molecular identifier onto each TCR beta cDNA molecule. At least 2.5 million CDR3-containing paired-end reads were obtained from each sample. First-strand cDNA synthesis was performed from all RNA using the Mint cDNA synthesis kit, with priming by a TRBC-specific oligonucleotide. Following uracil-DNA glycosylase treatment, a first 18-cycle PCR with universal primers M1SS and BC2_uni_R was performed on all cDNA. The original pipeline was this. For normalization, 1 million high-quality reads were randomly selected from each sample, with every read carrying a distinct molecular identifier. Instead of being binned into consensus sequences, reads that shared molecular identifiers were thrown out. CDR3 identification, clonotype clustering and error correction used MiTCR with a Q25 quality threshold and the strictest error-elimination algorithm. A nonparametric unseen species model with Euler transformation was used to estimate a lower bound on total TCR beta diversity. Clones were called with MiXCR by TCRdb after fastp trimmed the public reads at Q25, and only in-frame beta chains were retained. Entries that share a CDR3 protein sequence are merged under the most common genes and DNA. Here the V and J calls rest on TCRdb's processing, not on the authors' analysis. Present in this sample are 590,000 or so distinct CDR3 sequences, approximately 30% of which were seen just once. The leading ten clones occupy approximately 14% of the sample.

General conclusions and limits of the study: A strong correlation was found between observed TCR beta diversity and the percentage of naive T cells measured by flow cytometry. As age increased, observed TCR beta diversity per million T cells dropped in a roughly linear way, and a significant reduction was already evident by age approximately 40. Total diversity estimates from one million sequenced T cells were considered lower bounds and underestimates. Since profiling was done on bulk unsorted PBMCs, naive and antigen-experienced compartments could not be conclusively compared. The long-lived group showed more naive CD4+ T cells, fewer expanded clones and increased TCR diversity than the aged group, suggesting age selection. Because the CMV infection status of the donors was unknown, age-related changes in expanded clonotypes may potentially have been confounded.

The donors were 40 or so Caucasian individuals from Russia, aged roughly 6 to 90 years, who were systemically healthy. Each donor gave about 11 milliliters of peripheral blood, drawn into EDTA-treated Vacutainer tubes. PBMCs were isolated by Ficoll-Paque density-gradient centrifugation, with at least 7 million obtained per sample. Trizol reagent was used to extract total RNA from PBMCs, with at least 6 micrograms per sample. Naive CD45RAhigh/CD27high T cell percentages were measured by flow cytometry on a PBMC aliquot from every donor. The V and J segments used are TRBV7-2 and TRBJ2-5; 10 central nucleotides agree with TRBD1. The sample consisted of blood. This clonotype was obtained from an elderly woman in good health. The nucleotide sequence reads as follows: TGTGCCAGCAGCGCTTTAGGGACAGGGGTTCAAGAGACCCAGTACTTC. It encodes CASSALGTGVQETQYF.